This T cell receptor beta chain was recovered during a study of beta chain features in type 1 diabetes. CDR1 is LNHNV and CDR2 is YYDKDF in the germline V gene (reference sequence). Trimming cost V 0 bases and J 2 bases; bases outside gene matches: 10. The CDR3 loop spans 17 amino acids. Every donor provided one heparinised blood draw, which averaged approximately 100 mL. General study findings and limits: The study notes PCR might favor shorter templates equally in patients and controls. There was a moderate but significant shortening of TCRB CDR3s in all four CD4+ subsets of Type 1 diabetes patients.

Investigators reverse transcribed all isolated RNA, so they sequenced expressed TCRB transcripts. The data were produced by immunoSEQ multiplex PCR, yet TCRdb's version contains in-frame clones alone and is incomplete. The table includes hundreds of thousands of clones, roughly 15% detected once. This clone was observed a handful of times. The antigen remains undetermined. This TCR came from a man younger than 35 with type 1 diabetes. Sequencing input: naive CD4+ T cells from blood. The gene calls are TRBV15 and TRBJ2-7; 7 bases align to TRBD2. CDR3 DNA sequence: TGTGCCACCAGCAGAGAGTCGGGGCGGGGACTAACCTACGAGCAGTACTTC. It is translated as CATSRESGRGLTYEQYF.